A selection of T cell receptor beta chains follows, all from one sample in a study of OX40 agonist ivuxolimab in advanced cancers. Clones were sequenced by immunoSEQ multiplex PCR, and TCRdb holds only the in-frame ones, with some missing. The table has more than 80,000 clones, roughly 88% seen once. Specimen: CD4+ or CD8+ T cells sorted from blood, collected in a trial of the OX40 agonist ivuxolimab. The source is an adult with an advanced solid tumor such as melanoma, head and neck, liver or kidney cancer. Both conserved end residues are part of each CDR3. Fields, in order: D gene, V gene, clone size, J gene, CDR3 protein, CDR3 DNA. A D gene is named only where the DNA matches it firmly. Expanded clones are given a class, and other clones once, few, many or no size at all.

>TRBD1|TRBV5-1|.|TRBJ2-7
CASSLDPGTGSYEQYF
TGCGCCAGCAGCTTGGACCCCGGGACAGGGTCCTACGAGCAGTACTTC
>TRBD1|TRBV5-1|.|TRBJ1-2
CASRPPGQANYGYTF
TGCGCCAGCAGACCCCCGGGACAGGCGAACTATGGCTACACCTTC
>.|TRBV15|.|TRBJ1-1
CATREDRDTEAFF
TGTGCCACCAGGGAGGATAGGGACACTGAAGCTTTCTTT
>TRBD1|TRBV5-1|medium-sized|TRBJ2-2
CASSLAAGGTGELFF
TGCGCCAGCAGCTTGGCCGCAGGGGGCACCGGGGAGCTGTTTTTT
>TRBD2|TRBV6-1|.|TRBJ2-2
CASRPTSGDTGELFF
TGTGCCAGCAGACCGACTAGCGGGGACACCGGGGAGCTGTTTTTT
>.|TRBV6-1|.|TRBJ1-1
CASSPRQAEAFF
TGTGCCAGCAGCCCTCGACAGGCCGAAGCTTTCTTT
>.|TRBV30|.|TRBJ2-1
CAWSVSGEQFF
TGTGCCTGGAGTGTATCGGGTGAGCAGTTCTTC
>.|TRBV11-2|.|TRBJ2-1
CASSLRFNEQFF
TGTGCCAGCAGCTTAAGGTTTAATGAGCAGTTCTTC
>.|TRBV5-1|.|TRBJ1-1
CASSLEGRGRSNTEAFF
TGCGCCAGCAGCTTGGAGGGCAGGGGCCGATCGAACACTGAAGCTTTCTTT
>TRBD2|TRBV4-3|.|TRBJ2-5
CASSQGGGGASETQYF
TGCGCCAGCAGCCAAGGGGGCGGGGGGGCCTCGGAGACCCAGTACTTC
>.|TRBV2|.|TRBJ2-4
CASQGDVNIQYF
TGTGCCTCGCAAGGGGACGTAAACATTCAGTACTTC
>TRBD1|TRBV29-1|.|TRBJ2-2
CSATDRFNTGELFF
TGCAGCGCTACGGACAGGTTTAACACCGGGGAGCTGTTTTTT
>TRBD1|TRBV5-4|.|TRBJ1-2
CASSFRTGHHGYTF
TGTGCCAGCAGCTTCAGGACAGGGCACCATGGCTACACCTTC
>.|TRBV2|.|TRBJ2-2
CASSEKQVNTGELFF
TGTGCCAGCAGTGAAAAGCAGGTCAACACCGGGGAGCTGTTTTTT
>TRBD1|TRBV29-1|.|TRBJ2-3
CSVSTGGSWRHTDTQYF
TGCAGCGTTTCTACAGGGGGTAGCTGGAGGCACACAGATACGCAGTATTTT
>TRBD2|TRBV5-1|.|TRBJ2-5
CASSSVPLAGAGGTQYF
TGCGCCAGCAGCTCGGTGCCCCTAGCGGGGGCCGGGGGGACCCAGTACTTC
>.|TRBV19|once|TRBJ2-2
CASRTGNTGELFF
TGTGCCAGTAGGACAGGGAACACCGGGGAGCTGTTTTTT
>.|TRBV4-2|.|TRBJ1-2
CASSQKHGQLDVGYTF
TGTGCCAGCAGCCAAAAGCACGGACAGCTTGATGTTGGCTACACCTTC
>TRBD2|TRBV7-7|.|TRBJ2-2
CASSLAGGINTGELFF
TGTGCTAGCAGCCTCGCGGGGGGGATAAACACCGGGGAGCTGTTTTTT
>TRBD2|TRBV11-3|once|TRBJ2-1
CASSSAISGGNNEQFF
TGTGCCAGCAGCTCCGCCATTAGCGGGGGGAACAATGAGCAGTTCTTC
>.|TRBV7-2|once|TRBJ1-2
CASSLLAVASGYTF
TGTGCCAGCAGCTTACTAGCAGTTGCAAGTGGCTACACCTTC
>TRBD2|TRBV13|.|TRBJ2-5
CASSLGLAATQYF
TGTGCCAGCAGCTTGGGACTAGCGGCGACCCAGTACTTC
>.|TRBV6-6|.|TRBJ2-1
CASSYSESSNEQFF
TGTGCCAGCAGTTACTCGGAGTCTTCCAATGAGCAGTTCTTC
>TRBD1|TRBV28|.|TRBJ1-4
CASSLVGQGPEKLFF
TGTGCCAGCAGTCTAGTTGGACAGGGCCCCGAAAAACTGTTTTTT
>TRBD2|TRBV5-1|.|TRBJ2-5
CASRLSGVQETQYF
TGCGCCAGCAGACTCAGCGGGGTCCAAGAGACCCAGTACTTC
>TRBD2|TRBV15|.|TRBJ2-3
CASSGEGDTQYF
TGTGCTAGCTCGGGGGAGGGTGATACGCAGTATTTT
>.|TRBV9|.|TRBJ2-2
CASSVQLMQHTGELFF
TGTGCCAGCAGCGTCCAGCTTATGCAGCACACCGGGGAGCTGTTTTTT
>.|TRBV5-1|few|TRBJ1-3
CASSLVGGTGNTIYF
TGCGCCAGCAGCTTGGTTGGTGGGACTGGAAACACCATATATTTT
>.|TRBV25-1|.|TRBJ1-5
CASSEWSTDQPQHF
TGTGCCAGCAGTGAATGGAGTACCGATCAGCCCCAGCATTTT
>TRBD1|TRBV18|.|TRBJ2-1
CASSPRGQGGNEQFF
TGTGCCAGCTCACCACGGGGACAGGGAGGGAATGAGCAGTTCTTC
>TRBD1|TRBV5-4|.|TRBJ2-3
CASSLWQGETDTQYF
TGTGCCAGCAGCTTGTGGCAGGGGGAGACAGATACGCAGTATTTT
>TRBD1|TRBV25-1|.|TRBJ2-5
CASSRTGAETQYF
TGTGCCAGCAGTCGGACAGGGGCAGAGACCCAGTACTTC
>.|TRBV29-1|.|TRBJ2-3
CSVAGTRGTDTQYF
TGCAGCGTTGCCGGGACAAGGGGCACAGATACGCAGTATTTT
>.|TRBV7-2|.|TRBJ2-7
CASSLTGRTGNEQYF
TGTGCCAGCAGCTTAACGGGTCGGACGGGGAACGAGCAGTACTTC
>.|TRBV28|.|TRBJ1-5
CASSSSRPGKGNQPQHF
.
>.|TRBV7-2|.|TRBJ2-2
CASSPFHRGGTGELFF
TGTGCCAGCAGCCCATTTCACAGGGGAGGCACCGGGGAGCTGTTTTTT
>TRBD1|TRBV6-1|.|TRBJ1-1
CASTERQGVGTEAFF
TGTGCCAGCACCGAGCGACAGGGGGTCGGCACTGAAGCTTTCTTT
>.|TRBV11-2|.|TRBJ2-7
CASSLDPGTYEQYF
TGTGCCAGCAGCTTAGATCCCGGGACCTACGAGCAGTACTTC
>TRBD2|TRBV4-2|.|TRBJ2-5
CASSQGREGQGETQYF
TGTGCCAGCAGCCAAGGACGGGAGGGCCAAGGGGAGACCCAGTACTTC
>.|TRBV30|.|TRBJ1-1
CAWGPLGGGGTEAFF
TGTGCCTGGGGCCCCCTGGGGGGGGGTGGCACTGAAGCTTTCTTT
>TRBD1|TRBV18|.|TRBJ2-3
CASSRLGTGSTDTQYF
TGTGCCAGCTCCCGATTAGGGACAGGGAGCACAGATACGCAGTATTTT